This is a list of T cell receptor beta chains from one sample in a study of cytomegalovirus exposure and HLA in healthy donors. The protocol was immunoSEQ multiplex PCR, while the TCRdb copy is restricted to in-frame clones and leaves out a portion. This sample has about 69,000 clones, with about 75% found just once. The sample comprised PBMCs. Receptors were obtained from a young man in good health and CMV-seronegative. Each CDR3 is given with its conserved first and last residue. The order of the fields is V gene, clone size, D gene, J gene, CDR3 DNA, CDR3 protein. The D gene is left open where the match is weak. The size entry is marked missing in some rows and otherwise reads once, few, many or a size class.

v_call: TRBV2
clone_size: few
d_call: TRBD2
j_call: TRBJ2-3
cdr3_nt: TGTGCCAGCAGTGGGACTAGCGGGGGGGCACATACGCAGTATTTT
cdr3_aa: CASSGTSGGAHTQYF

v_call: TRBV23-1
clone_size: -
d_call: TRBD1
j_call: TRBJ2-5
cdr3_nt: TGCGCCAGCATTCCCAAATCAGACAGGGCGGGAGAGACCCAGTACTTC
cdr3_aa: CASIPKSDRAGETQYF

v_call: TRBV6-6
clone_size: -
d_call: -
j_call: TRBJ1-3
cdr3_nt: TGTGCCAGCAGTTACACTACCCACTCTGGAAACACCATATATTTT
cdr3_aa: CASSYTTHSGNTIYF

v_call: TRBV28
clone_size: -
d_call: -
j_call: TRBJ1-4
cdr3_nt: TGTGCCAGCACCAACTCCCGGGGGGCGCGTGAAAAACTGTTTTTT
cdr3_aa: CASTNSRGAREKLFF

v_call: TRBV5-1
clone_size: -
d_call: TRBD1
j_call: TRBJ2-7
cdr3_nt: TGCGCCAGCAGCTTGGTACCTCTAATTACGGGACAGGGGACCTCCTACGAGCAGTACTTC
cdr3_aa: CASSLVPLITGQGTSYEQYF

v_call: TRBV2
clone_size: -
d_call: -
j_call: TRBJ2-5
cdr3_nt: TGTGCCAGCAGTGAGCAGGGAAGAGAGACCCAGTACTTC
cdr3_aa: CASSEQGRETQYF

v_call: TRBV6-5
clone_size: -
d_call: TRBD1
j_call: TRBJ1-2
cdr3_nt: TGTGCCAGCAGCCCCACGGGACAGGGCTATGGCTACACCTTC
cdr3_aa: CASSPTGQGYGYTF

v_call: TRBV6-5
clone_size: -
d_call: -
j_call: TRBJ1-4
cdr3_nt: TGTGCCAGCAGTTACCGCGGCGGGGGATCCGAAAAACTGTTTTTT
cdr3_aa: CASSYRGGGSEKLFF

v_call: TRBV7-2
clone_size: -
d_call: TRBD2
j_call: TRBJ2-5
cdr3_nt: TGTGCCAGCAGCTTAGTTCCGGGCGGGGGGGGTATGGAGACCCAGTACTTC
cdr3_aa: CASSLVPGGGGMETQYF

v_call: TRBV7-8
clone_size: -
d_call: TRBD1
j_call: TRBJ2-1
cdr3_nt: TGTGCCAGCAGCCCGTCAGGACAGGGGGCCCACAATGAGCAGTTCTTC
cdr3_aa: CASSPSGQGAHNEQFF

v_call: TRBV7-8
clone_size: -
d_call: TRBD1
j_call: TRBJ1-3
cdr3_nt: TGTGCCAGCAGCTTAGGTCACAGGGGGTCTGGAAACACCATATATTTT
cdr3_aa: CASSLGHRGSGNTIYF

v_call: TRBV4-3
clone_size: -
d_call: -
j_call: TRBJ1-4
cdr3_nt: TGCGCCAGCAGCCAAGCCGGAAGGGGGAATGAAAAACTGTTTTTT
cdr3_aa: CASSQAGRGNEKLFF

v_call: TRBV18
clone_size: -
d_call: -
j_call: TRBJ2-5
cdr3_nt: TGTGCCAGCTCACCACTAACAGGGATGGGAGAGACCCAGTACTTC
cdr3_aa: CASSPLTGMGETQYF

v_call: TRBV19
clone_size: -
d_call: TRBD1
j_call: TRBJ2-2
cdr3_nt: TGTGCCAGTAGCTGGGTGGAGGGGACAGGGGCTCGACAGCCCACCGGGGAGCTGTTTTTT
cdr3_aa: CASSWVEGTGARQPTGELFF

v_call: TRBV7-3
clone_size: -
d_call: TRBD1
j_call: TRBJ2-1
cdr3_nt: TGTGCCAGCAGCCTCATGACAGGGTCGAATGAGCAGTTCTTC
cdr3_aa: CASSLMTGSNEQFF

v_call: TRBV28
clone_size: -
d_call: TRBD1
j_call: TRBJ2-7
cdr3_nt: TGTGCCAGCAGGGCCGCCGGGACAGTTTCCTACGAGCAGTACTTC
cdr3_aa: CASRAAGTVSYEQYF

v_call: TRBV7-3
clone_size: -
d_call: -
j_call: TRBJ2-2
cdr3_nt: TGTGCCAGCAGCTTTGGGGGCGGCAGGGTGAGGAACACCGGGGAGCTGTTTTTT
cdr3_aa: CASSFGGGRVRNTGELFF

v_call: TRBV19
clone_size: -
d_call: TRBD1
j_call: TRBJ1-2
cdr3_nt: TGTGCCAGTAGAACTCCCCGGGACAGGGCAGCCTACACCTTC
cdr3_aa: CASRTPRDRAAYTF

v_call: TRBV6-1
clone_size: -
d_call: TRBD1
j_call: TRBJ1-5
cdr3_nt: TGTGCCAGCAGGATACTGACAGGGAATGGTCAGCCCCAGCATTTT
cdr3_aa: CASRILTGNGQPQHF

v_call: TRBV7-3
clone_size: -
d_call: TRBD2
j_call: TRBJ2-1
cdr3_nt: TGTGCCAGCAGCACGGCGGGACTAGCGTTATACAATGAGCAGTTCTTC
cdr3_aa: CASSTAGLALYNEQFF

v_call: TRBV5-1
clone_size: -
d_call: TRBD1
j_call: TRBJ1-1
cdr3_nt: TGCGCCAGCAGCTTCCGGGACAGCCTCACTGAAGCTTTCTTT
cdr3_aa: CASSFRDSLTEAFF

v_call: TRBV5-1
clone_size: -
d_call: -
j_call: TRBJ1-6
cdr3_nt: TGCGCCAGCAGCTTGAGGCCTCGAGCAGGCTTCGACCCTTCCTATAATTCACCCCTCCACTTT
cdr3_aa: CASSLRPRAGFDPSYNSPLHF

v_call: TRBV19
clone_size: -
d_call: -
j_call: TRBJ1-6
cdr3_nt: TGTGCCAGTACCGACGGCAACACAGGCTCACCCCTCCACTTT
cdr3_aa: CASTDGNTGSPLHF

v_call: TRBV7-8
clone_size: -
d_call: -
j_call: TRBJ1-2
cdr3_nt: TGTGCCAGCAGCTTGGACAATAACTATGGCTACACCTTC
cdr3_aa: CASSLDNNYGYTF

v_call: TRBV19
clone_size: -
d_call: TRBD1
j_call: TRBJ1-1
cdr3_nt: TGTGCCAGTAGTATCCGACCCCATCAGGGGGCGCCTGTTTTCTTT
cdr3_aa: CASSIRPHQGAPVFF

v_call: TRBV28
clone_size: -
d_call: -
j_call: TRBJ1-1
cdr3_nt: TGTGCCAGCAGTTTTGTAGGGGTCCGAACGGGTGAAGCTTTCTTT
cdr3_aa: CASSFVGVRTGEAFF

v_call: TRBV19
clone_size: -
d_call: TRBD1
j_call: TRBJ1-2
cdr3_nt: TGTGCCAGTAGTATGACTCCTCTATCGGACAGGGGTAACTATGGCTACACCTTC
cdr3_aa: CASSMTPLSDRGNYGYTF

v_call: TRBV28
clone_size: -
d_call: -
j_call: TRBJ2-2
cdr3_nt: TGTGCCAGCTGTTCTGATGGACAGAACACCGGGGAGCTGTTTTTT
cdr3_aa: CASCSDGQNTGELFF

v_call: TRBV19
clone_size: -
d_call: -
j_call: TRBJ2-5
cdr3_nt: TGTGCCAGTCGTTTAAGGGGAGGCTACCAAGAGACCCAGTACTTC
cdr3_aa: CASRLRGGYQETQYF

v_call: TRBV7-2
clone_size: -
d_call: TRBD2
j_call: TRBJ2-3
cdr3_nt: TGTGCCAGCAGCATAGCTAGCGGGGGAAACACAGATACGCAGTATTTT
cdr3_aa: CASSIASGGNTDTQYF

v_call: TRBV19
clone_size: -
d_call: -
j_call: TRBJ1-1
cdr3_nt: TGTGCCAACGGTCGGGTAAGCCCTGAAGCTTTCTTT
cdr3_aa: CANGRVSPEAFF

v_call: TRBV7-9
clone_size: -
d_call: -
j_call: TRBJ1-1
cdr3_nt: TGTTCCAGCAGCCAAGGGACAACTGAAGCTTTCTTT
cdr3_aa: CSSSQGTTEAFF

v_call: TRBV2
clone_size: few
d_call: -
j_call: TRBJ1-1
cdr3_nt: TGTGCCAGCAGCGCAGGGTTTAACACTGAAGCTTTCTTT
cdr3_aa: CASSAGFNTEAFF

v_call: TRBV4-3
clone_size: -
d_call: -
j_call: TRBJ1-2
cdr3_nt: TGCGCCAGCAGCCAAGAAGAGGGAAGTGGCTACACCTTC
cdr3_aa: CASSQEEGSGYTF

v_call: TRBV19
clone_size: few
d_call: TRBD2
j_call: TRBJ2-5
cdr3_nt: TGTGCCAGTAGTATTGGCGGGGGGGCTTTGCAGACCCAGTACTTC
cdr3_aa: CASSIGGGALQTQYF

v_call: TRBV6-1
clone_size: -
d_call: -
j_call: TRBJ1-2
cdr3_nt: TGTGCCAGCACCGGTGGTGGTAGGGGCCTTGGCTACACCTTC
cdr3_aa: CASTGGGRGLGYTF

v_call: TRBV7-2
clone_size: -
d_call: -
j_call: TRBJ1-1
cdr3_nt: TGTGCCAGCACTCTGGGGCTAGGACACACTGAAGCTTTCTTT
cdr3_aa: CASTLGLGHTEAFF

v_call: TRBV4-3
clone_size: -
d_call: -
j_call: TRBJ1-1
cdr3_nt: TGCGCCAGCAGCCAAGGCCGAGCGGAAGCTTTCTTT
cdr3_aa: CASSQGRAEAFF

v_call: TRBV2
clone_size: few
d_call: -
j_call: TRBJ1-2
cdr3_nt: TGTGCCAGCAGTGAAGAAAGGGCGGGGGGCTACACCTTC
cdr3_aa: CASSEERAGGYTF

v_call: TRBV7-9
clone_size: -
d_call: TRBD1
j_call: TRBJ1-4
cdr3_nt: TGTGCCAGCAGCCTAGGACAGGGGATGGAGGAGAATGAAAAACTGTTTTTT
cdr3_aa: CASSLGQGMEENEKLFF

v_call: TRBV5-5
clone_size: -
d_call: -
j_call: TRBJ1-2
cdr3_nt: TGTGCCAGCAGCCGAGACGGTACAGGGAAATTCTATGGCTACACCTTC
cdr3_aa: CASSRDGTGKFYGYTF

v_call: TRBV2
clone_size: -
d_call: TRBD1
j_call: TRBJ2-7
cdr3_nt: TGTGCCAGCAGCTCGGACAGGGCCTACGAGCAGTACTTC
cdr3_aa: CASSSDRAYEQYF

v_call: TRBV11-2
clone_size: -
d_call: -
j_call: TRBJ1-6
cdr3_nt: TGTGCCAGCAGCAGGACACTCGGAGGGAGCTCCTATAATTCACCCCTCCACTTT
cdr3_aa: CASSRTLGGSSYNSPLHF

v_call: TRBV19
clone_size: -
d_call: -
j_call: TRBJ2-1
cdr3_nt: TGTGCCAGTAGTGATGGGACATTTAAAAATGAGCAGTTCTTC
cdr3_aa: CASSDGTFKNEQFF

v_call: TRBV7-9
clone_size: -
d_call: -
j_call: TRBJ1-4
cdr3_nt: TGTGCCAGCAGCTTAATGACAGGCCTTATTTTT
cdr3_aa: CASSLMTGLIF

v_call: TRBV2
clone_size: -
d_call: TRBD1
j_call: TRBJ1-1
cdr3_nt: TGTGCCAGCAGGATTAGGACAGGGGGAATGAACACTGAAGCTTTCTTT
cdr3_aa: CASRIRTGGMNTEAFF

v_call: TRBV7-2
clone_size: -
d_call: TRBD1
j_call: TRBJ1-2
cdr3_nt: TGTGCCAGCAGCTTGGGACAGGTTCCCCAATATGGCTACACCTTC
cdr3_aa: CASSLGQVPQYGYTF

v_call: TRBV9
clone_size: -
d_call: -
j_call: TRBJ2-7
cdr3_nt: TGTGCCAGCAGCGTAGAATCGAGAGGCTCCTACGAGCAGTACTTC
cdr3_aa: CASSVESRGSYEQYF

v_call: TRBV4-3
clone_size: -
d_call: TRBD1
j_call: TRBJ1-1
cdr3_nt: TGCGCCAGCAGGGACAGGGGATATACTGAAGATTTCTTT
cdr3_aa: CASRDRGYTEDFF

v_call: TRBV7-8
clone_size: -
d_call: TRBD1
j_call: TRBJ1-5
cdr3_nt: TGTGCCAGCAGCCCGTCGACAGGGGCCATAATCTCGCCCCAGCATTTT
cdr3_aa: CASSPSTGAIISPQHF

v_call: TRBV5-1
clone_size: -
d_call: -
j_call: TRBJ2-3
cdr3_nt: TGCGCCAGTCGACCTCGGACTACGATCCTCTTGAGCACAGATACGCAGTATTTT
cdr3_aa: CASRPRTTILLSTDTQYF

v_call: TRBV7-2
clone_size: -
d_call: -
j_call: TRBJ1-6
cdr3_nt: TGTGCCAGCAGCTTAAATTGGAGCTCCTATAATTCACCCCTCCACTTT
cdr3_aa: CASSLNWSSYNSPLHF

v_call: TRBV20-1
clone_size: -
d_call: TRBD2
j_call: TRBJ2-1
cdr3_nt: TGCAGTGCTAGGGGCGGGGGGGCGAAATTCTTC
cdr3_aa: CSARGGGAKFF

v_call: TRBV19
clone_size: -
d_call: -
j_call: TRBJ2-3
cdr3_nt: TGTGCCAGTAGTAGCGGGGCTAGCACAGATACGCAGTATTTT
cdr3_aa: CASSSGASTDTQYF

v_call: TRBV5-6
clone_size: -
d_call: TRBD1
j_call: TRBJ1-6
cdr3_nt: TGTGCCAGCAGCCAACAGGGGACTCTTCGGAATTCACCCCTCCACTTT
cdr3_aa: CASSQQGTLRNSPLHF

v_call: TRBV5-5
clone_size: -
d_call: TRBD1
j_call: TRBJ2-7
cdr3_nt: TGTGCCAGCAGCGGACAGGGGGCGACCTACGAGCAGTACTTC
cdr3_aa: CASSGQGATYEQYF

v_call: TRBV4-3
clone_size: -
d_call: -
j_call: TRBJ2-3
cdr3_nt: TGCGCCAGCAGCCAAGGTTTAGGGACTTACGATACGCAGTATTTT
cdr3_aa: CASSQGLGTYDTQYF

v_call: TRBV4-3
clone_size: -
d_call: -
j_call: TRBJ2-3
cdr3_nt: TGCGCCAGCAGCCAAGATAGGCGGCGAGCGACAGATACGCAGTATTTT
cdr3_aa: CASSQDRRRATDTQYF

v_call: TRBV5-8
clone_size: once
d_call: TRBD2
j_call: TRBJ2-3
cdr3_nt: TGTGCCAGCAGTCAGCGGGGAACAGATACGCAGTATTTT
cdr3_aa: CASSQRGTDTQYF

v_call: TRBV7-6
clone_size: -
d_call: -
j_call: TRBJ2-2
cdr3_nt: TGTGCCAGCAGCACCCATCTACGCACCGGGGAGCTGTTTTTT
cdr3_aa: CASSTHLRTGELFF